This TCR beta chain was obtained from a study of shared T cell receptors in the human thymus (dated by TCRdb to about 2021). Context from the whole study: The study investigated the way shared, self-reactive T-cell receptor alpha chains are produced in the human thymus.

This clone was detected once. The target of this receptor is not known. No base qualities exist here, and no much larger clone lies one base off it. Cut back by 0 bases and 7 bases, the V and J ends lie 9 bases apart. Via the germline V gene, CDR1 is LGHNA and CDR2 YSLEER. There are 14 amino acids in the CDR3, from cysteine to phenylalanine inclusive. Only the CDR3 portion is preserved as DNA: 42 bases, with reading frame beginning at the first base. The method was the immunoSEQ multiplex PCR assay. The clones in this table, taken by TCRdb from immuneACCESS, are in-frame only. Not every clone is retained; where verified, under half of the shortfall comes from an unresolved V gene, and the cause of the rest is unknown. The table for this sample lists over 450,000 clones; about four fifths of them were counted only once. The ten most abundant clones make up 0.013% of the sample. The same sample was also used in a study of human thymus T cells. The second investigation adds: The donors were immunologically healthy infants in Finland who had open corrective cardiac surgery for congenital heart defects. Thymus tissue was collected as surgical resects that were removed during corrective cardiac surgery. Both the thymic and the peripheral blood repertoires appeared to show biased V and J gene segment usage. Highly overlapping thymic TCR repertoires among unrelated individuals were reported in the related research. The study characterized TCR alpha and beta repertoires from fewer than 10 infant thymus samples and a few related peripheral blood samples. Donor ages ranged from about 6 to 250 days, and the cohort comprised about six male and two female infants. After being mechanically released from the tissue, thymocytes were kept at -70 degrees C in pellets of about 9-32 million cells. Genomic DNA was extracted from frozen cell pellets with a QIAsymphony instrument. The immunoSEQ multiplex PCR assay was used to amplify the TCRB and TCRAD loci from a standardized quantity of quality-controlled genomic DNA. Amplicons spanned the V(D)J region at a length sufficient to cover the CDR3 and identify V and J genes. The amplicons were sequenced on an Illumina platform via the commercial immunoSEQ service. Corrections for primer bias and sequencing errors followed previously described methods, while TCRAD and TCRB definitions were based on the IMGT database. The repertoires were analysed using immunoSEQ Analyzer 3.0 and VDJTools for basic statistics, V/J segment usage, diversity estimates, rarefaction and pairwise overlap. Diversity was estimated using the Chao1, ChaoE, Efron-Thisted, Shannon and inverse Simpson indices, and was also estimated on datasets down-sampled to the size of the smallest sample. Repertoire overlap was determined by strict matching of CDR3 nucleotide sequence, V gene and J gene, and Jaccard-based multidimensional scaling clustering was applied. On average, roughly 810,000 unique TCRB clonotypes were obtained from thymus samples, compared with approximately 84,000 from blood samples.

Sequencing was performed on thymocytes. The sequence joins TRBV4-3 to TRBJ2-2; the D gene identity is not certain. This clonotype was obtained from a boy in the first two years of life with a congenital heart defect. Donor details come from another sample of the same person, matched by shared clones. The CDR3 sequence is CASSQDPGFGELFF. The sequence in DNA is TGCGCCAGCAGCCAAGACCCCGGGTTCGGGGAGCTGTTTTTT.